One and the same sample provided the 4 T cell receptor beta chains below, sequenced in a study of naive and memory T cell subsets. A UMI-containing oligonucleotide was joined by 3' ligation to the TCR cDNA template. Four PCR rounds used nested alpha and beta constant region primers plus the SP2 primer. TCRdb itself ran the 5' RACE reads through MiXCR, one entry per CDR3 protein. The table has 32,000 or so distinct CDR3 sequences, around 15% seen once. The receptors shown here come from a female donor in good health.

The chain couples TRBV20-1 to TRBJ2-7, with TRBD1 matching over 8 bases. The V gene end was trimmed by 6 bases and the J gene end by 6 bases; junction bases not matched to a gene: 7. Germline values: CDR1 DFQATT, CDR2 SNEGSKA (reference sequence). The length of the CDR3 is 12 residues. In nucleotides, the CDR3 is TGCAGTGCGACGACAGGGGCCCGCGAGCAGTACTTC. This translates into CSATTGAREQYF.

A few counts support this clonotype. This chain joins TRBV29-1 and TRBJ2-7; D possibly corresponds to TRBD2 (5 bases). The CDR3 covers 13 residues. Trimming stripped 5 bases from V and 2 bases from J, with 13 bases between. Germline V gene sequence: CDR1 SQVTM, CDR2 ANQGSEA. The CDR3 loop reads CSVSAEVTYEQYF. In nucleotides, the CDR3 is TGCAGCGTTTCCGCGGAGGTCACCTACGAGCAGTACTTC.

In regard to this clonotype: This may come from a read error, since a much larger clone is one base off. The chain links TRBV29-1 to TRBJ1-2; D is ambiguous. The length of the CDR3 is 11 residues. Germline loops: CDR1 SQVTM, CDR2 ANQGSEA. For the CDR3, the DNA is TGCAGCGTTGACCCCCCCATGGCTGGCAACTTC. Its protein product is CSVDPPMAGNF.

This chain uses TRBV7-2 with TRBJ2-5; 15 bases are shared with TRBD2. Germline CDR1 reads SGHTA; CDR2 reads FQGNSA. The CDR3 covers 18 residues. Trimming cost V 2 bases and J 6 bases; bases outside gene matches: 10. The CDR3 DNA reads TGTGCCAGCAGCTTAAGGACTAGCGGGGGGGCTACACGTAAGACCCAGTACTTC. Encoded protein: CASSLRTSGGATRKTQYF.